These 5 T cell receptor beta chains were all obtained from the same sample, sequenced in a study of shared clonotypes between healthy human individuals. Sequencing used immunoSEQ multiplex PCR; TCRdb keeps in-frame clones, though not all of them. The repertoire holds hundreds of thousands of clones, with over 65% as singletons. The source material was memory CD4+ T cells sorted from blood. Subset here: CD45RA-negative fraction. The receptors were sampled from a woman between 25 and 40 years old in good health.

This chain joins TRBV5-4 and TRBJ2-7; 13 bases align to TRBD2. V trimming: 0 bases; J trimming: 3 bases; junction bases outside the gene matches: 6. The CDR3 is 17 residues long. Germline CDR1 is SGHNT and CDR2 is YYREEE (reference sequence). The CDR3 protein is CASSLVTSGRVGYEQYF. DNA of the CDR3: TGTGCCAGCAGCTTGGTAACTAGCGGGAGGGTGGGCTACGAGCAGTACTTC.

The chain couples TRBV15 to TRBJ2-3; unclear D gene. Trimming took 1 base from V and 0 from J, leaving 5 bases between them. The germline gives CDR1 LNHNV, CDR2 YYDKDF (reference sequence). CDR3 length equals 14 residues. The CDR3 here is CATSRVGSTDTQYF. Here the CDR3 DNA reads TGTGCCACCAGCAGAGTAGGGAGCACAGATACGCAGTATTTT.

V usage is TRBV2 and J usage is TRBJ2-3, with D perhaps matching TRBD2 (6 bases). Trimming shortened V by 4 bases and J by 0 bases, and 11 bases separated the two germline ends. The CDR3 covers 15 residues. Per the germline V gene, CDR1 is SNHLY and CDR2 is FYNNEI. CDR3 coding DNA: TGTGCCAGCAGTGTCCCGGGAGCTAGCACAGATACGCAGTATTTT. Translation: CASSVPGASTDTQYF.

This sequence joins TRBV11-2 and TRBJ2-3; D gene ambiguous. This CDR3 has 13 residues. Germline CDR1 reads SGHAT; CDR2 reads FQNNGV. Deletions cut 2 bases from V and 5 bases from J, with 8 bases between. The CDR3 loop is CASSLPSIDTQYF. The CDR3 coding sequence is TGTGCCAGCAGCTTACCGAGTATAGATACGCAGTATTTT.

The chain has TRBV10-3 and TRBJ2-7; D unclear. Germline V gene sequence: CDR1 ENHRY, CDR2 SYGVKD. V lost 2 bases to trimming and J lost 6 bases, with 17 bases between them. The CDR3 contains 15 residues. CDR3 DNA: TGTGCCATCAGTGAGCTGTCAAGCGATTCGGGCGAGCAGTACTTC. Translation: CAISELSSDSGEQYF.